These T cell receptor beta chains were read from a single sample in a study of T-cell memory formation after mild COVID-19. A single record per CDR3 protein comes from TCRdb applying MiXCR to the 5' RACE reads. The table has about 210,000 distinct CDR3 sequences, approximately 30% seen once. The sample consisted of PBMCs or a T cell subset sorted from them (not recorded which). Every receptor here comes from an adult woman who had mild COVID-19 (a few samples of this study predate the infection). Cell type and time point are not known. Both conserved end residues are part of each CDR3. Fields, in order: clone size, V gene, J gene, D gene, CDR3 DNA, CDR3 protein. D genes are given only for firm matches. Size values are once, few and many counts, or a class for expanded clones, and some rows have none.

size: NA
V: TRBV7-2
J: TRBJ1-2
D: NA
DNA: TGTGCCAGCAGCTTCTCGACAGGCCTCTATGGCTACACCTTC
CDR3: CASSFSTGLYGYTF

size: few
V: TRBV7-3
J: TRBJ2-2
D: NA
DNA: TGTGCCAGCAGCTTGACATTTCCCCCCGGGGAGCTGTTTTTT
CDR3: CASSLTFPPGELFF

size: NA
V: TRBV6-5
J: TRBJ1-1
D: NA
DNA: TGTGCCAGCAGTAACGACCGTTTGGGGGCTGAAGCTTTCTTT
CDR3: CASSNDRLGAEAFF

size: NA
V: TRBV9
J: TRBJ2-4
D: NA
DNA: TGTGCCAGCAGCCCCTCTAGCGCCGGAGGCATTCAGTACTTC
CDR3: CASSPSSAGGIQYF

size: many
V: TRBV5-5
J: TRBJ1-6
D: NA
DNA: TGTGCCAGCAGCTTGCCCCCTTGGGATTCACCCCTCCACTTT
CDR3: CASSLPPWDSPLHF

size: NA
V: TRBV21-1
J: TRBJ2-3
D: NA
DNA: TGTGCCAGCTTTGGGACTAGTGCCACAGATACGCAGTATTTT
CDR3: CASFGTSATDTQYF

size: few
V: TRBV30
J: TRBJ2-1
D: NA
DNA: TGTGCCTGGAGTCCCTTTAATGTGCGGCCGTTCTTC
CDR3: CAWSPFNVRPFF

size: few
V: TRBV20-1
J: TRBJ2-3
D: NA
DNA: TGCAGTGCTAGACTTTCAGGGACTACGCAGTATTTT
CDR3: CSARLSGTTQYF

size: NA
V: TRBV6-5
J: TRBJ1-2
D: TRBD1
DNA: TGTGCCAGCAGCCGAGACAGGGGCGGAGATGGCTACACCTTC
CDR3: CASSRDRGGDGYTF

size: NA
V: TRBV7-9
J: TRBJ2-5
D: NA
DNA: TGTGCCAGCAGCTTAGAAGATGGGGGCATCGCCGCCGAGACCCAGTACTTC
CDR3: CASSLEDGGIAAETQYF

size: few
V: TRBV21-1
J: TRBJ1-5
D: NA
DNA: TGTGCCAGCAGGCCCAGGGACAGGGGGGCAGATAGCAATCAGCCCCAGCATTTT
CDR3: CASRPRDRGADSNQPQHF

size: NA
V: TRBV3-1
J: TRBJ2-7
D: TRBD2
DNA: TGTGCCAGCAGCCACCTGACTAGCCCCTTCGAGCAGTACTTC
CDR3: CASSHLTSPFEQYF

size: NA
V: TRBV29-1
J: TRBJ2-1
D: TRBD2
DNA: TGCAGCGTTACTAGCGGCTACAACAATGAGCAGTTCTTC
CDR3: CSVTSGYNNEQFF

size: NA
V: TRBV5-4
J: TRBJ2-1
D: TRBD1
DNA: TGTGCCAGCAGCCTGGACAGGCGTTCCTACAATGAGCAGTTCTTC
CDR3: CASSLDRRSYNEQFF

size: NA
V: TRBV12-3/TRBV12-4
J: TRBJ2-7
D: TRBD2
DNA: TGTGCCAGCAGTAGACAGCGGGGCGAGCAGTACTTC
CDR3: CASSRQRGEQYF

size: few
V: TRBV15
J: TRBJ2-1
D: NA
DNA: TGTGCCACCAGCAGTGGGTATGGGGGCAATGAGCAGTTCTTC
CDR3: CATSSGYGGNEQFF

size: NA
V: TRBV9
J: TRBJ1-1
D: TRBD1
DNA: TGTGCCAGCAGCGTAGGGACAGGGGGACCCACTGAAGCTTTCTTT
CDR3: CASSVGTGGPTEAFF

size: few
V: TRBV24-1
J: TRBJ2-1
D: NA
DNA: TGTGCCACCAGTGATTTTGGGCGGGACTCCTACAATGAGCAGTTCTTC
CDR3: CATSDFGRDSYNEQFF

size: NA
V: TRBV3-1
J: TRBJ2-3
D: TRBD2
DNA: TGTGCCAGCAGGCGGGGGGGTCTGCTGGATACGCAGTATTTT
CDR3: CASRRGGLLDTQYF

size: NA
V: TRBV6-2/TRBV6-3
J: TRBJ2-1
D: TRBD1
DNA: TGTGCCAGCAGTACCGGGACAGGGGTCTACAATGAGCAGTTCTTC
CDR3: CASSTGTGVYNEQFF

size: few
V: TRBV7-7
J: TRBJ2-3
D: TRBD2
DNA: TGTGCCAGCAGCAATGAACGGACTAGCATTCAGTATTTT
CDR3: CASSNERTSIQYF

size: NA
V: TRBV5-1
J: TRBJ1-3
D: NA
DNA: TGCGCCAGCAGCTTGGATTGGGGGAGCTCTGGAAACACCATATATTTT
CDR3: CASSLDWGSSGNTIYF

size: NA
V: TRBV30
J: TRBJ2-1
D: NA
DNA: TGTGCCTGGAGTGTGGGGACGGGGGACAATGAGCAGTTCTTC
CDR3: CAWSVGTGDNEQFF

size: NA
V: TRBV13
J: TRBJ1-2
D: NA
DNA: TGTGCCAGCAGCCCCCCGGCCGCGTCCTATGGCTACACCTTC
CDR3: CASSPPAASYGYTF

size: NA
V: TRBV15
J: TRBJ2-3
D: TRBD2
DNA: TGTGCCACCAGCCCTGATGTTAGCGGGAGTACAGATACGCAGTATTTT
CDR3: CATSPDVSGSTDTQYF

size: NA
V: TRBV7-3
J: TRBJ1-5
D: NA
DNA: TGTGCCAGCAGCTTAACCGGGGGAGTCAATCAGCCCCAGCATTTT
CDR3: CASSLTGGVNQPQHF